One and the same sample provided the 13 T cell receptor beta chains below, sequenced in a study of shared clonotypes between healthy human individuals. Sequenced by immunoSEQ multiplex PCR; TCRdb stores in-frame clones only, minus some. The sample includes roughly 1 million clones, 75% to 80% of them seen just once. The sample comprised memory CD4+ T cells from PBMCs. Regarding subset: CD45RA-negative fraction. These receptors were obtained from a young man in good health. Some clones in this sample may be carry-over from other donors' samples.

The chain employs TRBV21-1 and TRBJ2-7; TRBD2 is the table's D call and was not checked against the DNA. TRBV21-1 corresponds to a pseudogene. This CDR3 has 18 residues. CDR3 in amino acids: CASSKARRPAGGPHEQYF. The CDR3 DNA follows: TGTGCCAGCAGCAAAGCCCGTCGTCCAGCGGGAGGGCCCCACGAGCAGTACTTC.

The chain links TRBV28 to TRBJ1-1, with D possibly matching TRBD1 (6 bases). Germline CDR1 is MDHEN and CDR2 is SYDVKM. This CDR3 has 14 residues. V lost 2 bases and J lost 2, with 9 bases in between. The DNA for the CDR3 is TGTGCCAGCAGTTTAAGGGGGGGAAACACTGAAGCTTTCTTT. It codes for CASSLRGGNTEAFF.

The rearrangement links TRBV19 to TRBJ2-7; no reliable D call. The CDR3 has 13 amino acids. Trimming stripped 4 bases from V and 3 bases from J, with 10 bases between. Germline V gene data show CDR1 as LNHDA and CDR2 as SQIVND (reference sequence). The CDR3, as DNA: TGTGCCAGTAGTAGAGGACCGGTCTACGAGCAGTACTTC. Its protein is CASSRGPVYEQYF.

The chain joins TRBV7-9 to TRBJ2-5; no firm D call. The CDR3 has 13 amino acids. The V end was cut by 5 bases, the J end by 5 bases, with 12 bases between. Per the germline V gene, CDR1 is SEHNR and CDR2 is FQNEAQ (reference sequence). CDR3 coding DNA: TGTGCCAGCAGCCTCACGGCCGGGGAGACCCAGTACTTC. It is translated as CASSLTAGETQYF. Looking up the rest from reference TRBV7-9 and TRBJ2-5 gives the full variable domain: DTGVSQNPRHKITKRGQNVTFRCDPISEHNRLYWYRQTLGQGPEFLTYFQNEAQLEKSRLLSDRFSAERPKGSFSTLEIQRTEQGDSAMYLCASSLTAGETQYFGPGTRLLVL.

The V call is TRBV5-1, the J call TRBJ2-7; the D call may be TRBD1 or TRBD2 (5 bases each). Germline V gives CDR1 SGHRS, CDR2 YFSETQ. V was pared by 4 bases and J by 4 bases, with 18 bases between. The CDR3 is 15 amino acids. CDR3 loop: CASSLGTSNFYEQYF. The CDR3 DNA sequence: TGCGCCAGCAGCCTAGGGACCAGCAACTTTTACGAGCAGTACTTC.

The chain couples TRBV28 to TRBJ1-1, with D perhaps TRBD1 (5 bases). The germline CDR1 and CDR2 sequences are MDHEN and SYDVKM. The ends were cut back, 6 bases at V and 7 bases at J, with 24 bases in the middle. This CDR3 has 16 amino acids. The CDR3 region has the DNA TGTGCCAGCAGATTCCCGGGACCTAGCCACGGCAGTGAAGCTTTCTTT. Translation gives CASRFPGPSHGSEAFF.

The chain employs TRBV6-5 and TRBJ2-1; D is unresolved. V lost 6 bases to trimming and J lost 8 bases, with 11 bases between them. CDR1 and CDR2 (germline): MNHEY, SVGAGI. The CDR3 has 12 amino acids. CDR3 in amino acids: CASSALQDEQFF. Written as DNA, the CDR3 is TGTGCCAGCAGCGCCCTCCAGGATGAGCAGTTCTTC.

The rearrangement links TRBV25-1 to TRBJ1-1, with D unclear. Germline V gene sequence: CDR1 MGHDK, CDR2 SYGVNS. The CDR3 contains 15 residues. The germline V and J ends were trimmed by 1 base and 1 base, with 10 bases remaining between them. The CDR3 DNA is TGTGCCAGCAGTGAATGGACCATGGCGAACACTGAAGCTTTCTTT. This gives the protein CASSEWTMANTEAFF.

The genes are TRBV6-6 and TRBJ1-3, with D unclear. Trimming took 8 bases from V and 14 from J, leaving 19 bases between them. CDR3 length: 12 residues. Germline V gives CDR1 MNHNY, CDR2 SVGAGI (reference sequence). CDR3 nucleotides: TGTGCCAGCTCGGCGTCGGTGGGCGCGGTATATTTT. This gives the protein CASSASVGAVYF.

The chain couples TRBV29-1 to TRBJ2-7; 9 bases map to TRBD1. The CDR3 loop spans 12 amino acids. The germline V gene has CDR1 SQVTM and CDR2 ANQGSEA. After removal of 7 bases from V and 3 bases from J, the junction contained 4 bases not matched to a gene. The CDR3 bases are TGCAGCGCCTCGGGACAGGGCTACGAGCAGTACTTC. As protein: CSASGQGYEQYF.

This clone occurred once. The CDR3 reads CASSSSWGAGGGEQYF. The DNA of the CDR3 is TGTGCCAGCAGCTCCAGTTGGGGGGCGGGAGGAGGAGAGCAGTACTTC. This chain connects TRBV11-3 to TRBJ2-7; 8 bases line up with TRBD2. V trimming: 4 bases; J trimming: 7 bases; junction bases outside the gene matches: 15. The germline gives CDR1 SGHNT, CDR2 YENEEA. The CDR3 loop spans 16 amino acids.

The chain is built from TRBV5-1 and TRBJ2-7; TRBD1 is a possible D gene (5 bases). Between the trimmed V and J ends, which lost 3 bases and 5 bases, there was a span of 15 bases. The germline V gene encodes CDR1 SGHRS and CDR2 YFSETQ. The CDR3 has 14 amino acids. The CDR3 nucleotides read TGCGCCAGCAGCTGGAAAGGGGCCGGACACGAGCAGTACTTC. It specifies CASSWKGAGHEQYF.

The V call is TRBV2, the J call TRBJ2-7; D is possibly TRBD1 (5 bases). The CDR3 has 13 amino acids. Germline CDR1 SNHLY, CDR2 FYNNEI. V was trimmed by 4 bases and J by 1 base, leaving 8 bases between them. CDR3 residues: CASSGQTSYEQYF. CDR3 DNA sequence: TGTGCCAGCAGTGGACAGACTTCCTACGAGCAGTACTTC.